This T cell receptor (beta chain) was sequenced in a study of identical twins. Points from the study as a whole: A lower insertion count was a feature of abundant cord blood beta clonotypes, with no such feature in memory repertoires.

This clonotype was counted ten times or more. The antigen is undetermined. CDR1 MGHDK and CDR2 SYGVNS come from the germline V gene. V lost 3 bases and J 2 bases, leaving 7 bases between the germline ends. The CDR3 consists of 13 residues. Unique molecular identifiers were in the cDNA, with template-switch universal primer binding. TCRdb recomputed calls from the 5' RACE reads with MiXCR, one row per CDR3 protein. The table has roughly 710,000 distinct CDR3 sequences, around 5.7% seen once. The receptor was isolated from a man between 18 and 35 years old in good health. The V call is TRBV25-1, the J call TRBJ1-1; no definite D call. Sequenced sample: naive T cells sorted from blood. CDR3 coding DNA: TGTGCCAGCAGTGAGGGGTACAACACTGAAGCTTTCTTT. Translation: CASSEGYNTEAFF.